The next 8 T cell receptor beta chains were all read from a single sample in a study of patients and donors after allogeneic stem cell transplantation. TCRdb passed the RT-PCR reads through MiXCR, listing each CDR3 protein once. Of about 410,000 distinct CDR3 sequences listed, roughly 17% are singletons. Sequenced: blood, either unsorted or a sorted T cell fraction (not recorded which). The source of these receptors is a human donor who was either an allogeneic HSCT recipient or a stem cell or donor lymphocyte infusion donor (not recorded which). It is not recorded whose cells these are; they may come from a transplant donor.

The chain combines TRBV25-1 with TRBJ1-5; no clear D gene. The CDR3 totals 14 residues. The germline V and J ends were trimmed by 3 bases and 3 bases, with 9 bases remaining between them. The germline V gene has CDR1 MGHDK and CDR2 SYGVNS. CDR3 sequence: CASSDRQVNQPQHF. The CDR3, as DNA: TGTGCCAGCAGTGATCGTCAGGTCAATCAGCCCCAGCATTTT.

This clonotype was counted at least ten times. The chain has TRBV5-1 and TRBJ2-3; D could derive from TRBD1 or TRBD2 (6 bases each). V lost 4 bases and J 2 bases, leaving 17 bases between the germline ends. From germline, CDR1 is SGHRS and CDR2 YFSETQ. This CDR3 region has 16 residues. The DNA for the CDR3 is TGCGCCAGCAGCGGACCCCCTCGGGGGCCCACAGATACGCAGTATTTT. Translating gives CASSGPPRGPTDTQYF.

This clonotype was picked up a small number of times. This chain joins TRBV7-2 and TRBJ2-3; D is tentatively TRBD1 or TRBD2 (5 bases each). Between the trimmed V and J ends, which lost 3 bases and 5 bases, there was a span of 21 bases. CDR1 SGHTA and CDR2 FQGNSA come from the germline V gene. This CDR3 contains 17 residues. CDR3 sequence (DNA): TGTGCCAGCAGCTTCACGGGGACGGGCCTAACAGGAGATACGCAGTATTTT. It codes for CASSFTGTGLTGDTQYF.

This CDR3 is CASSLTGSWPDTQYF. For the CDR3, the DNA is TGCGCCAGCAGCTTGACAGGGAGTTGGCCTGATACGCAGTATTTT. The V and J genes are TRBV5-1 and TRBJ2-3; perhaps TRBD1 as D (6 bases). Germline CDR1 reads SGHRS; CDR2 reads YFSETQ. The CDR3 sequence is 15 residues long. V lost 1 base and J 6 bases, leaving 15 bases between the germline ends. Combining the CDR3 with reference TRBV5-1 and TRBJ2-3 gives the whole variable domain KAGVTQTPRYLIKTRGQQVTLSCSPISGHRSVSWYQQTPGQGLQFLFEYFSETQRNKGNFPGRFSGRQFSNSRSEMNVSTLELGDSALYLCASSLTGSWPDTQYFGPGTRLTVL.

This clonotype was seen a handful of times. V usage is TRBV11-2 and J usage is TRBJ2-1, with 7 bases fitting TRBD1. The CDR3 has 18 amino acids. CDR1 and CDR2 (germline): SGHAT, FQNNGV. V shed 2 bases, J shed 9 bases, and the junction held 19 bases outside the gene matches. CDR3 loop: CASSLWARGLHQDGEQFF. CDR3 bases: TGTGCCAGCAGCTTATGGGCGAGGGGGCTTCACCAAGACGGTGAGCAGTTCTTC.

In its sample, this clonotype was seen a few times. The V call is TRBV5-1, the J call TRBJ2-1; D is ambiguous. Between the trimmed V and J ends, which lost 1 base and 0 bases, there was a span of 5 bases. Germline CDR1 is SGHRS and CDR2 is YFSETQ. The CDR3 sequence is 14 residues long. The DNA of the CDR3 is TGCGCCAGCAGCTTGCGCCGCTCCTACAATGAGCAGTTCTTC. Residues: CASSLRRSYNEQFF.

This clonotype was seen at least ten times. This chain links TRBV12-3 or TRBV12-4 with TRBJ1-5; 7 positions match TRBD1. With V trimmed by 6 bases and J by 5 bases, 10 bases remained unmatched. The CDR3 covers 15 residues. The CDR3 region has the DNA TGTGCCAGCAGGGGGGAACGACAGGGCCATCAGCCCCAGCATTTT. As protein: CASRGERQGHQPQHF.

In this sample, this clonotype turned up a few times. J is TRBJ2-1 and V is TRBV4-2; 10 nucleotides line up with TRBD1. This CDR3 has 16 residues. V shed 2 bases and J 7 bases; nucleotides not matched to a gene: 8. Per the germline V gene, CDR1 is LGHNA and CDR2 is YNFKEQ. The CDR3 here is CASSQTWTGGDNEQFF. In nucleotides, the CDR3 is TGTGCCAGCAGCCAAACTTGGACAGGGGGGGATAATGAGCAGTTCTTC.